This T cell receptor (beta chain) was recovered during a study of blood T cell repertoires in COVID-19. Study-wide background: COVID-19 samples, acute and convalescent, were from the United States, Italy and Spain. From T cells, B-cell-depleted T cells, or PBMCs came the material, which was cDNA or gDNA.

Original analysis: Reference gene primer amplification in the assay estimated nucleated cell counts. The assay was immunoSEQ multiplex PCR, and TCRdb's table has in-frame clones only and misses some. The D gene and trimming were derived from the DNA, and the V and J assignments and clone size from that table. The data contain more than 150,000 clones, around 90% of them singletons. With 4 bases clipped from V and 3 bases from J, the junction kept 4 bases outside the gene matches. Germline loops: CDR1 MNHEY, CDR2 SMNVEV (reference sequence). The CDR3 consists of 15 residues. The sample was peripheral blood. This rearrangement joins TRBV27 to TRBJ1-5; 9 bases match TRBD1. The source of this sequence is a man aged 45-65 years with acute or convalescent COVID-19. The CDR3 region is CASSSTGGANQPQHF. The CDR3 DNA sequence: TGTGCCAGCAGTTCTACAGGGGGCGCCAATCAGCCCCAGCATTTT.